This T cell receptor (beta chain) is from a study of T cells expressing NK-cell markers. Whole-study context: Eight donors were sequenced, seven testing HCMV-seropositive and one testing seronegative.

The CDR3 has 16 amino acids. Germline lookup yields CDR1 SGHVS and CDR2 FNYEAQ. Whole-study results and caveats: In 5 to 7 donors, dominant NKG2C+ clonotypes were roughly 1.0-7.5% of CD8+ T cells.

Note on this clonotype: Its antigen remains unidentified.

TCRdb reprocessed the 5' RACE reads, keeping one entry per CDR3 protein, no DNA. The sample table includes about 30,000 distinct CDR3 sequences. The rearrangement links TRBV7-6 to TRBJ2-3; the TCRdb D gene call, TRBD2, has no DNA to confirm it. This clonotype was sampled from a woman between 18 and 69 years old in good health. The sequenced sample consisted of blood T cells: a sorted CD56 or NKG2C T cell subset, CD4+ or CD8+ T cells, or bulk PBMC T cells (not recorded which). This chain's CDR3 is CASTPGTSGSTDTQYF.